A single sample is the source of the 31 T cell receptor beta chains below, sequenced in a study of cytomegalovirus exposure and HLA in healthy donors. Amplification used 60 Vbeta primers and 13 Jbeta primers. Method: immunoSEQ multiplex PCR; TCRdb's copy keeps in-frame clones and lacks some. The table includes 110,000 to 150,000 clones, about 80% detected once. Sequences were obtained from PBMCs. The receptors here all came from a woman in her forties in good health and CMV-seronegative.

The rearrangement links TRBV9 to TRBJ2-1, with TRBD2 identical over 8 bases. Germline V gene lookup returns CDR1 SGDLS and CDR2 YYNGEE. Trimming at V came to 3 bases and at J to 3 bases, leaving 8 bases not matched to a gene. The CDR3 is 16 amino acids. CDR3 nucleotide sequence: TGTGCCAGCAGCGGCCGACTAGCGCCTAACTACAATGAGCAGTTCTTC. Amino acids: CASSGRLAPNYNEQFF.

The CDR3 bases are TGTGCCAGCAGCCCCAGGTCGGGGGACTTAGATACGCAGTATTTT. It encodes CASSPRSGDLDTQYF. The chain joins TRBV7-2 to TRBJ2-3; D possibly corresponds to TRBD2 (6 bases). The CDR3 consists of 15 residues. Trimming removed 5 bases from V and 5 bases from J, with 17 bases in between. In germline, CDR1 is SGHTA, CDR2 FQGNSA.

The rearrangement uses TRBV6-5 and TRBJ2-4; the D is unclear. Deletions cut 0 bases from V and 7 bases from J, with 10 bases between. CDR1 and CDR2 from the germline V gene are MNHEY and SVGAGI. The CDR3 length is 14 residues. The CDR3 region has the DNA TGTGCCAGCAGTTACTCGCCCGTGAGGAACATTCAGTACTTC. It encodes CASSYSPVRNIQYF.

The rearrangement links TRBV6-1 to TRBJ2-2; tentatively, D is TRBD2 (6 bases). V gave up 2 bases and J gave up 13 bases, with 17 bases separating them. CDR3 length: 14 residues. Germline V gene data show CDR1 as MNHNS and CDR2 as SASEGT. CDR3 sequence (DNA): TGTGCCAGCAGTGAATTCGCGCGGGGAAGGGGGCTGTTTTTT. Protein product: CASSEFARGRGLFF.

V and J are TRBV7-2 and TRBJ1-2; D unresolved. Germline CDR1 reads SGHTA; CDR2 reads FQGNSA. The CDR3 consists of 13 residues. V shed 3 bases and J shed 2 bases, with 7 bases lying between them. The DNA of the CDR3 is TGTGCCAGCAGCTTCGGAGGGAACTATGGCTACACCTTC. It encodes CASSFGGNYGYTF.

V and J are TRBV2 and TRBJ2-3; maybe TRBD2 (5 bases). Between the trimmed V and J ends, which lost 5 bases and 2 bases, there was a span of 11 bases. Germline CDR1 SNHLY, CDR2 FYNNEI. The CDR3 is made up of 14 amino acids. DNA of the CDR3: TGTGCCAGCAGTCTAGCCCTGAACACAGATACGCAGTATTTT. Translation gives CASSLALNTDTQYF.

The rearrangement joins TRBV7-9 to TRBJ2-7; TRBD2 is a possible D gene (5 bases). In germline, CDR1 is SEHNR, CDR2 FQNEAQ (reference sequence). This CDR3 contains 14 residues. Trimming left V 8 bases short and J 2 bases short, with 16 bases between. DNA of the CDR3: TGTGCCAGCTCTCCCCCTAGCTTCCCCTACGAGCAGTACTTC. Protein: CASSPPSFPYEQYF.

The rearrangement links TRBV5-6 to TRBJ1-4, with a weak D call TRBD1 (5 bases). The length of the CDR3 is 15 residues. Germline values: CDR1 SGHDT, CDR2 YYEEEE. The V gene lost 1 base and the J gene lost 6 bases, with 13 bases spanning the gap. The CDR3 DNA is TGTGCCAGCAGCTTGCCGGGGGAAGTGGATGAAAAACTGTTTTTT. Protein: CASSLPGEVDEKLFF.

The chain has TRBV15 and TRBJ1-4, with D perhaps matching TRBD1 (5 bases). This CDR3 contains 17 residues. The germline V and J ends were trimmed by 0 bases and 4 bases, with 15 bases remaining between them. Germline CDR1 and CDR2: LNHNV and YYDKDF (reference sequence). CDR3 sequence: CATSRDPRQGLNEKLFF. Written as DNA, the CDR3 is TGTGCCACCAGCAGAGACCCTCGGCAGGGCCTTAATGAAAAACTGTTTTTT.

The V and J genes are TRBV5-1 and TRBJ1-3; D is uncertain. The germline V gene encodes CDR1 SGHRS and CDR2 YFSETQ. V shed 0 bases and J shed 0 bases, with 10 bases lying between them. The CDR3 loop spans 16 amino acids. The CDR3 sequence is CASSLVPGNSGNTIYF. Here the CDR3 DNA reads TGCGCCAGCAGCTTGGTACCGGGGAACTCTGGAAACACCATATATTTT.

CDR3 nucleotides: TGTGCCAGCAGTTTGGGGGCCTCCCCGGTCTATGGCTACACCTTC. Translating it yields CASSLGASPVYGYTF. The chain links TRBV28 to TRBJ1-2; the D gene is possibly TRBD1 (6 bases). Trimming removed 3 bases at V and 4 bases at J, with 15 bases between. Per germline, CDR1 MDHEN and CDR2 SYDVKM. The CDR3 has 15 amino acids.

This chain uses TRBV5-1 with TRBJ1-5; perhaps TRBD1 as D (6 bases). CDR1 SGHRS and CDR2 YFSETQ come from the germline V gene. This CDR3 is 15 amino acids long. Trimming removed 4 bases at V and 1 base at J, with 12 bases between. Here the CDR3 DNA reads TGCGCCAGCAGCACTCAGGGGCTCAGCAATCAGCCCCAGCATTTT. It codes for CASSTQGLSNQPQHF. The full variable domain, completed using reference TRBV5-1 and TRBJ1-5, is KAGVTQTPRYLIKTRGQQVTLSCSPISGHRSVSWYQQTPGQGLQFLFEYFSETQRNKGNFPGRFSGRQFSNSRSEMNVSTLELGDSALYLCASSTQGLSNQPQHFGDGTRLSIL.

This chain uses TRBV25-1 with TRBJ1-2; perhaps TRBD1 as D (5 bases). This CDR3 spans 13 amino acids. Germline CDR1 reads MGHDK; CDR2 reads SYGVNS. V was trimmed by 6 bases and J by 2 bases, leaving 10 bases between them. Here the CDR3 DNA reads TGTGCCAGCAGCACGCGGGGGAACTATGGCTACACCTTC. Residues: CASSTRGNYGYTF.

The chain recombines TRBV10-3 with TRBJ2-7; 9 positions match TRBD1. Looked up from germline, CDR1 is ENHRY and CDR2 is SYGVKD. The CDR3 is made up of 12 amino acids. V lost 8 bases and J lost 6; bases outside the gene matches: 5. The CDR3 is CAISGQGFEQYF. In DNA form, the CDR3 reads TGTGCCATCTCGGGACAGGGTTTCGAGCAGTACTTC.

V gene TRBV7-2 combines with J gene TRBJ2-1, with D hard to call. Trimming shortened V by 6 bases and J by 6 bases, and 15 bases separated the two germline ends. The CDR3 covers 14 residues. In germline, CDR1 is SGHTA, CDR2 FQGNSA. CDR3 sequence (DNA): TGTGCCAGCAGACTAAGTACGGCCTTCAATGAGCAGTTCTTC. It encodes CASRLSTAFNEQFF.

J is TRBJ1-2 and V is TRBV6-4, with 7 bases aligning to TRBD1. Germline V gene data show CDR1 as MRHNA and CDR2 as SNTAGT. The ends lost 0 bases at V and 8 bases at J; junction bases unmatched: 6. This CDR3 spans 14 amino acids. The CDR3 region has the DNA TGTGCCAGCAGTGACTCTACAGGGGTTGGCGGCTACACCTTC. Encoded protein: CASSDSTGVGGYTF.

The chain links TRBV28 to TRBJ1-6; 7 bases map to TRBD1. This CDR3 spans 16 amino acids. Germline V gene sequence: CDR1 MDHEN, CDR2 SYDVKM. V dropped 7 bases and J dropped 7; count of bases not matched to a gene: 13. CDR3 DNA: TGTGCCAGCATCCTACCTCCACAGGGGACGAATTCACCCCTCCACTTT. It codes for CASILPPQGTNSPLHF.

Only a few counts were recorded for this clone. V is TRBV7-2 and J is TRBJ2-5; D is unresolved. Germline-derived CDR1 and CDR2 are SGHTA and FQGNSA. V dropped 6 bases and J dropped 1 base, with 9 bases sitting between them. The CDR3 extends over 13 amino acids. The CDR3 loop reads CASSFSFQETQYF. CDR3 nucleotide sequence: TGTGCCAGCAGTTTCTCCTTCCAAGAGACCCAGTACTTC.

As for this clone: The sample holds other DNA sequences that translate to the same CDR3. The chain recombines TRBV7-2 with TRBJ2-5; the D is unclear. Between the trimmed V and J ends, which lost 3 bases and 5 bases, there was a span of 4 bases. The CDR3 is made up of 11 amino acids. Germline CDR1 reads SGHTA; CDR2 reads FQGNSA. The CDR3 sequence: CASSFYETQYF. The CDR3 region has the DNA TGTGCCAGCAGCTTCTACGAGACCCAGTACTTC.

The J gene is TRBJ2-1, the V gene TRBV7-9; 8 positions match TRBD2. Trimming took 4 bases from V and 3 from J; bases not matched to a gene: 5. The CDR3 is 15 residues long. Germline loops: CDR1 SEHNR, CDR2 FQNEAQ (reference sequence). As DNA, the CDR3 is TGTGCCAGCAGCTACAGCGGGGGCGGCTACAATGAGCAGTTCTTC. Translation gives CASSYSGGGYNEQFF.

The chain employs TRBV7-2 and TRBJ2-1; 13 bases agree with TRBD2. The CDR3 loop spans 18 amino acids. Germline V gene sequence: CDR1 SGHTA, CDR2 FQGNSA. The ends lost 2 bases at V and 4 bases at J; junction bases unmatched: 8. The CDR3 DNA is TGTGCCAGCAGCTTAACACTAGCGGGAGGGCGGCTTTACAATGAGCAGTTCTTC. Its translation: CASSLTLAGGRLYNEQFF.

CDR3 residues: CAISRGVMETEAFF. CDR3 nucleotide sequence: TGTGCCATCAGCAGGGGAGTAATGGAAACTGAAGCTTTCTTT. The V and J genes are TRBV10-3 and TRBJ1-1, with D possibly TRBD1 on 6 matching bases. The CDR3 extends over 14 amino acids. V lost 6 bases to trimming and J lost 5 bases, with 16 bases between them. In germline, CDR1 is ENHRY, CDR2 SYGVKD.

This clone appeared a few times. This rearrangement joins TRBV6-1 to TRBJ1-2; unclear D gene. Deletions cut 7 bases from V and 0 bases from J, with 6 bases between. CDR1 MNHNS and CDR2 SASEGT come from the germline V gene. This CDR3 comprises 12 residues. CDR3: CASTAANYGYTF. The CDR3 DNA follows: TGTGCCAGCACTGCAGCTAACTATGGCTACACCTTC.

The chain carries TRBV7-9 and TRBJ2-1; D unclear. The CDR3 covers 13 residues. The V gene lost 2 bases and the J gene lost 8 bases, with 10 bases spanning the gap. CDR1 is SEHNR, CDR2 FQNEAQ, per germline (reference sequence). CDR3 nucleotides: TGTGCCAGCAGCTTAAATCTCAACTATGAGCAGTTCTTC. As protein: CASSLNLNYEQFF.

This clone was seen a few times. This rearrangement joins TRBV27 to TRBJ1-5, with D uncertain. The CDR3 contains 14 residues. The V end was cut by 3 bases, the J end by 3 bases, with 9 bases between. CDR1 and CDR2 (germline): MNHEY, SMNVEV (reference sequence). CDR3 bases: TGTGCCAGCAGTTTTGGGCAGAACAATCAGCCCCAGCATTTT. This sequence encodes CASSFGQNNQPQHF.

The chain is built from TRBV5-4 and TRBJ2-7; no reliable D call. In germline, CDR1 is SGHNT, CDR2 YYREEE (reference sequence). Trimming took off 0 bases at V and 0 bases at J, with 10 bases between the two ends. The length of the CDR3 is 15 residues. The CDR3, as DNA: TGTGCCAGCAGCTTGGGATCCAAGAGCTCCTACGAGCAGTACTTC. Translated: CASSLGSKSSYEQYF. The entire variable domain, with the rest obtained from reference TRBV5-4 and TRBJ2-7, is as follows: ETGVTQSPTHLIKTRGQQVTLRCSSQSGHNTVSWYQQALGQGPQFIFQYYREEENGRGNFPPRFSGLQFPNYSSELNVNALELDDSALYLCASSLGSKSSYEQYFGPGTRLTVT.

The chain uses TRBV7-2 and TRBJ2-6, with D possibly TRBD2 on 6 matching bases. Looked up from germline, CDR1 is SGHTA and CDR2 is FQGNSA. The CDR3 spans 18 residues. The V end lost 2 bases, the J end lost 0 bases, and 14 bases lay between the germline ends. CDR3 protein: CASSLMGLASSGANVLTF. CDR3 sequence (DNA): TGTGCCAGCAGCTTAATGGGACTTGCAAGCTCTGGGGCCAACGTCCTGACTTTC.

CDR3 loop: CAISSQDRGPYEQYF. For the CDR3, the DNA is TGTGCCATCAGTTCCCAGGACAGGGGCCCCTACGAGCAGTACTTC. The chain employs TRBV10-3 and TRBJ2-7; 9 positions match TRBD1. This CDR3 is built from 15 residues. The V and J ends lost 5 bases and 2 bases, in that order; junction bases with no gene match: 7. The germline V gene encodes CDR1 ENHRY and CDR2 SYGVKD.

The V gene is TRBV7-2, the J gene TRBJ2-7; TRBD1 matches at 7 bases. The CDR3 runs 16 residues. The germline CDR1 and CDR2 sequences are SGHTA and FQGNSA. J lost 5 bases, V lost 5 bases, and 15 bases had no gene match. CDR3 sequence reads: CASSLTGGQYSDEQYF. For the CDR3, the DNA is TGTGCCAGCAGCCTAACTGGGGGACAGTATTCGGACGAGCAGTACTTC.

This clone was counted a single time. The chain is built from TRBV5-1 and TRBJ2-7; 7 bases are shared with TRBD2. The trim removed 0 bases at V and 5 bases at J, leaving 14 bases unmatched. Germline values: CDR1 SGHRS, CDR2 YFSETQ. The CDR3 spans 17 residues. The CDR3 coding sequence is TGCGCCAGCAGCTTGGTTCGGCTAGCGGCCGGGAGGAACGAGCAGTACTTC. Translated: CASSLVRLAAGRNEQYF.

The V gene is TRBV5-1, the J gene TRBJ2-3; TRBD2 agrees at 7 bases. Germline CDR1 and CDR2: SGHRS and YFSETQ. The J segment lost 2 bases and the V segment lost 0 bases, leaving 6 bases of the junction unmatched. The CDR3 is 16 residues long. CDR3 bases: TGCGCCAGCAGCTTGGAAAGCGGGGCCCTCACAGATACGCAGTATTTT. It encodes CASSLESGALTDTQYF.